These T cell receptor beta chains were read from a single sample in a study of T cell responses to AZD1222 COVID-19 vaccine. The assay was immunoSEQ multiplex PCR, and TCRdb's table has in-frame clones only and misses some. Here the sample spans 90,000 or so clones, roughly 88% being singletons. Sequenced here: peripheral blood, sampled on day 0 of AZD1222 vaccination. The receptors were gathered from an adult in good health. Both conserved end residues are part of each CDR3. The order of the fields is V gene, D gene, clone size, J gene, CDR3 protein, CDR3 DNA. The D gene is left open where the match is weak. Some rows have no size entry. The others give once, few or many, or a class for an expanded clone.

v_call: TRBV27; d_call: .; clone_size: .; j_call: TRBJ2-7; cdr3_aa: CASSLSGDRYEQYF; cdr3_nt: TGTGCCAGCAGTTTATCCGGGGATAGGTACGAGCAGTACTTC
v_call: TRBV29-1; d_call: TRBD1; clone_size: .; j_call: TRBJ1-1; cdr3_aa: CSVAGTGRVTEAFF; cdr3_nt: TGCAGCGTGGCCGGGACAGGGAGGGTAACTGAAGCTTTCTTT
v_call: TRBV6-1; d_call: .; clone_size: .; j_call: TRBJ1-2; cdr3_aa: CASSEPAYPLYGYTF; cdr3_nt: TGTGCCAGCAGTGAACCGGCCTACCCCCTCTATGGCTACACCTTC
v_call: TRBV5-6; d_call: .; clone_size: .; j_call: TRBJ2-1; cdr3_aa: CASSYDRDRVF; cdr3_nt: TGTGCCAGCAGCTACGACAGAGATAGGGTCTTC
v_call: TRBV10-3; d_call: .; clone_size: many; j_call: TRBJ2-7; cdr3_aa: CAISSGPRTTYEQYF; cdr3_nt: TGTGCCATCAGTTCGGGACCGCGGACCACCTACGAGCAGTACTTC
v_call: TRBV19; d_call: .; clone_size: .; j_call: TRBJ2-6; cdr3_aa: CASSDRSSGANVLTF; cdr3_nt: TGTGCCAGTAGCGACAGGAGCTCTGGGGCCAACGTCCTGACTTTC
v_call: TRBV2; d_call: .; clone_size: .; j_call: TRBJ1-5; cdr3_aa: CASSETPAINQPQHF; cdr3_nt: TGTGCCAGCAGTGAAACCCCAGCTATCAATCAGCCCCAGCATTTT
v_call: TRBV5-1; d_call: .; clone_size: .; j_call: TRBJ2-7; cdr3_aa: CASSTQGTGQYF; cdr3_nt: TGCGCCAGCAGCACACAGGGGACTGGGCAGTACTTC
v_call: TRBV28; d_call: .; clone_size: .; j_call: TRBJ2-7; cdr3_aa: CASSLGTPYEQYF; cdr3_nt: TGTGCCAGCAGTTTGGGGACGCCTTACGAGCAGTACTTC
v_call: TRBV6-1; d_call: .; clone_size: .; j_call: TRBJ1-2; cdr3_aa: CASSEAGKTGYTF; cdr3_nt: TGTGCCAGCAGTGAAGCAGGGAAAACGGGCTACACCTTC
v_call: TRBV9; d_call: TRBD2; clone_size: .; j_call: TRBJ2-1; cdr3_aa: CASSVGSAGGYNEQFF; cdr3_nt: TGTGCCAGCAGCGTAGGCTCAGCGGGAGGGTACAATGAGCAGTTCTTC
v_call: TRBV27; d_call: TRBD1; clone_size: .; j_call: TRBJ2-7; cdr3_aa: CASSPVGGQGAYEQYF; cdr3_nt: TGTGCCAGCAGCCCCGTGGGGGGACAGGGCGCCTACGAGCAGTACTTC
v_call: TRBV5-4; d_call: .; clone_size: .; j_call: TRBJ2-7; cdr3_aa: CASSSIYEQYF; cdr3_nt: TGTGCCAGCAGCTCCATATACGAGCAGTACTTC
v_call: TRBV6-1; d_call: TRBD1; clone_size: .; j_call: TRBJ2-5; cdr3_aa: CASSDRGRETQYF; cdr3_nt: TGTGCCAGCAGTGACAGGGGGAGAGAGACCCAGTACTTC
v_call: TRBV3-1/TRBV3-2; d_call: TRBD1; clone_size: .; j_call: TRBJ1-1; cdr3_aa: CASSQDSYRGTEAFF; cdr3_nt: TGTGCCAGCAGCCAAGATAGTTACAGGGGCACTGAAGCTTTCTTT
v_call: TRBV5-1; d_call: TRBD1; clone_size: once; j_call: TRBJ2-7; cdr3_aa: CASSSQVSPGTGNYEQYF; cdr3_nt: TGCGCCAGCAGCTCGCAAGTCTCTCCTGGGACAGGGAACTACGAGCAGTACTTC
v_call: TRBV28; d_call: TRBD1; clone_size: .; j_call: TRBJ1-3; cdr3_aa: CASSPLMGQRFSGNTIYF; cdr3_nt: TGTGCCAGCAGCCCATTGATGGGACAGAGATTCTCTGGAAACACCATATATTTT
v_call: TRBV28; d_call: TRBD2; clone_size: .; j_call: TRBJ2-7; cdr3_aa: CASKRTSGEQYF; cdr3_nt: TGTGCCAGCAAAAGGACTAGCGGGGAGCAGTACTTC
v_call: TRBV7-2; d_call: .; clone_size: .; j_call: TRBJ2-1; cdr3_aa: CASSWRGGNEQFF; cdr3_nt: TGTGCCAGCAGCTGGAGAGGCGGCAATGAGCAGTTCTTC
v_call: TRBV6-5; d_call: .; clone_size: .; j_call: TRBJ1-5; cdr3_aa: CASSRGDPGAQPQHF; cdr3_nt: TGTGCCAGCAGCCGGGGGGATCCCGGGGCTCAGCCCCAGCATTTT
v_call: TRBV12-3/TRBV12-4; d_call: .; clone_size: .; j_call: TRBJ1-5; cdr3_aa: CASSSGERQPQHF; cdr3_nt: TGTGCCAGCAGTTCAGGGGAGCGACAGCCCCAGCATTTT
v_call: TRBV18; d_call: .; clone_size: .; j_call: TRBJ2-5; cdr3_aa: CASSPGGGQYF; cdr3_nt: TGTGCCAGCTCACCTGGAGGGGGACAATACTTC
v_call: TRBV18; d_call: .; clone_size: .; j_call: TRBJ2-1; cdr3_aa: CASSPEHQGEQFF; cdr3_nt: TGTGCCAGCTCACCAGAACACCAGGGGGAGCAGTTCTTC
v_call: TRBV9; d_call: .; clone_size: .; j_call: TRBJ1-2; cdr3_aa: CASNPRDRQGGYTF; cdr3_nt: TGTGCCAGCAACCCCAGGGACCGTCAGGGTGGCTACACCTTC
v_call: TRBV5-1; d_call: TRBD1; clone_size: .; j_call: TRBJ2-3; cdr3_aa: CASSARTGTSTDTQYF; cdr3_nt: TGCGCCAGCAGCGCCCGGACAGGGACTAGCACAGATACGCAGTATTTT
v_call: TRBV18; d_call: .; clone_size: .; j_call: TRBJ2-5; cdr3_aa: CASSPIQGETQYF; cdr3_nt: TGTGCCAGCTCACCCATCCAAGGGGAGACCCAGTACTTC
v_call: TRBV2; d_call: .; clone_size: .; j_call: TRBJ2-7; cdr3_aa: CASRVSDEQYF; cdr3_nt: TGTGCCAGCAGGGTATCGGACGAGCAGTACTTC
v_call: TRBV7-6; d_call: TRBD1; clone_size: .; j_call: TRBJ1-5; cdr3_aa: CASSPGTGGNQPQHF; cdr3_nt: TGTGCCAGCAGCCCCGGGACAGGGGGCAATCAGCCCCAGCATTTT
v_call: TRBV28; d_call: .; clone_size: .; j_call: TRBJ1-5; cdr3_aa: CASRTGSNQPQHF; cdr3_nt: TGTGCCAGCAGAACAGGATCCAATCAGCCCCAGCATTTT
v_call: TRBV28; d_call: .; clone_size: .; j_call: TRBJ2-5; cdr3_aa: CASSLFVGRIGTQYF; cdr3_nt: TGTGCCAGCAGTTTATTCGTCGGGCGGATTGGGACCCAGTACTTC
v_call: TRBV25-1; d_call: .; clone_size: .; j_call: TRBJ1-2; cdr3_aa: CASAPGSTNGDYGYTF; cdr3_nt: TGTGCCAGTGCTCCGGGCAGTACGAACGGGGACTATGGCTACACCTTC
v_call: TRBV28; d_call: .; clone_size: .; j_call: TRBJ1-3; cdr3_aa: CASSGQLSGNTIYF; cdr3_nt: TGTGCCAGCAGCGGACAACTCTCTGGAAACACCATATATTTT
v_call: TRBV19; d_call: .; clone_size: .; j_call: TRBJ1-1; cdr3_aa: CASSGRMNTEAFF; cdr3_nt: TGTGCCAGCTCCGGACGTATGAACACTGAAGCTTTCTTT
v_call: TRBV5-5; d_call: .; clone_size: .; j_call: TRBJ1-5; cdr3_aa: CASSLDPGEVQPQHF; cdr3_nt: TGTGCCAGCAGCTTGGACCCCGGGGAGGTCCAGCCCCAGCATTTT
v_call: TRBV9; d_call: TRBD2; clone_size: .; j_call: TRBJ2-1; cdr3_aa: CASSVGVGLAKEQFF; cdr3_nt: TGTGCCAGCAGCGTAGGGGTTGGACTAGCGAAAGAGCAGTTCTTC
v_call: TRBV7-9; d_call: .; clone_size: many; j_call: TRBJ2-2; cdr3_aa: CASSSALSGTGELFF; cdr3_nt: TGTGCCAGCAGCTCGGCCCTAAGCGGGACCGGGGAGCTGTTTTTT
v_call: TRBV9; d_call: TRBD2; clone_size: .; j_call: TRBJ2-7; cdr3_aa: CASSPRLATEQYF; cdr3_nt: TGTGCCAGCAGCCCACGACTAGCGACCGAGCAGTACTTC
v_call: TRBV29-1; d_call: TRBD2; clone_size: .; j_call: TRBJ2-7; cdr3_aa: CSAQGGREGYEQYF; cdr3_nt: TGCAGCGCTCAAGGAGGGCGGGAGGGCTACGAGCAGTACTTC
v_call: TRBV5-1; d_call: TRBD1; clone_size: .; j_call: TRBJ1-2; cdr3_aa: CASSPRGTGDGYTF; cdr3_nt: TGCGCCAGCAGCCCAAGGGGGACAGGGGATGGCTACACCTTC
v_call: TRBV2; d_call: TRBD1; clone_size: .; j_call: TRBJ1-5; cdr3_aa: CASSGNRGPQHF; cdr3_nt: TGTGCCAGCAGTGGAAACAGGGGACCCCAGCATTTT
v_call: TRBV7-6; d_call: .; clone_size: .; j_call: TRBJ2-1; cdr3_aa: CASSPDRGNEQFF; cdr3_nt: TGTGCCAGCAGCCCGGACCGGGGTAATGAGCAGTTCTTC